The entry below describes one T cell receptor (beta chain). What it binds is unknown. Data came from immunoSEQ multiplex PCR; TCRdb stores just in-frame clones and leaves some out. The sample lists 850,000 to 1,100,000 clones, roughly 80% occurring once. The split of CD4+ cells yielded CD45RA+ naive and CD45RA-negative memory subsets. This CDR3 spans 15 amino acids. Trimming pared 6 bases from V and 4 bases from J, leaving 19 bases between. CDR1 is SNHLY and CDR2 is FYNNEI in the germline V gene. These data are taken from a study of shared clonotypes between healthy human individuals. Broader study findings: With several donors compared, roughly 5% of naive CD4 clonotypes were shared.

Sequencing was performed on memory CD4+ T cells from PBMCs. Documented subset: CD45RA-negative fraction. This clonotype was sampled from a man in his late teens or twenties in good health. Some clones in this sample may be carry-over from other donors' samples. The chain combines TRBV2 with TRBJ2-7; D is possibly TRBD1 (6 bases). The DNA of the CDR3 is TGTGCCAGCAGCCAGGGGAAGGCTTTCGGTTACGAGCAGTACTTC. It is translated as CASSQGKAFGYEQYF. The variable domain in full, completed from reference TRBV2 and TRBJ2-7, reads EPEVTQTPSHQVTQMGQEVILRCVPISNHLYFYWYRQILGQKVEFLVSFYNNEISEKSEIFDDQFSVERPDGSNFTLKIRSTKLEDSAMYFCASSQGKAFGYEQYFGPGTRLTVT.